This T cell receptor beta chain was sequenced during a study of OX40 agonist ivuxolimab in advanced cancers. Study-level information: Partial responses were achieved by three patients, one with hepatocellular carcinoma and two with cutaneous melanoma.

CDR1 and CDR2 (germline): SGHRS, YFSETQ. V gave up 4 bases and J gave up 8 bases, with 19 bases separating them. The CDR3 sequence is 16 residues long. Produced via immunoSEQ multiplex PCR; TCRdb's table is partial and in-frame only. The data show more than 75,000 clones, 84% seen once. Here the sequenced sample was CD4+ or CD8+ T cells sorted from blood, taken in a trial of the OX40 agonist ivuxolimab. The chain recombines TRBV5-1 with TRBJ1-6; tentative D call: TRBD1 (5 bases). The TCR comes from an adult with an advanced solid tumor such as melanoma, head and neck, liver or kidney cancer. CDR3 sequence reads: CASSPEGWDLYSPLHF. The DNA of the CDR3 is TGCGCCAGCAGCCCGGAGGGGTGGGACCTGTATTCACCCCTCCACTTT. The full variable domain, completed using reference TRBV5-1 and TRBJ1-6, is KAGVTQTPRYLIKTRGQQVTLSCSPISGHRSVSWYQQTPGQGLQFLFEYFSETQRNKGNFPGRFSGRQFSNSRSEMNVSTLELGDSALYLCASSPEGWDLYSPLHFGNGTRLTVT.